The entry that follows covers one TCR beta chain sequence. Survey-level immunoSEQ sequencing profiled the TCR beta repertoire. Sequencing was performed with immunoSEQ multiplex PCR; in TCRdb, only in-frame clones are kept and a portion is missing. The sample has some 48,000 clones; more than 85% are singletons. This TCR was recovered from a middle-aged man with rheumatoid arthritis. The source material was PBMCs.

This CDR3 reads CASSTTYNEQFF. The CDR3, as DNA: TGTGCCAGCAGTACCACTTACAATGAGCAGTTCTTC. This chain uses TRBV6-5 with TRBJ2-1, with D unresolved. The germline V gene has CDR1 MNHEY and CDR2 SVGAGI. V dropped 5 bases and J dropped 4 bases, with 6 bases sitting between them. The CDR3 sequence is 12 residues long.